The 25 T cell receptor beta chains listed next were all sequenced from one sample in a study of OX40 agonist ivuxolimab in advanced cancers. Only in-frame clones appear in the TCRdb table, and some are missing; sequencing was by immunoSEQ multiplex PCR. The sample lists tens of thousands of clones, approximately 91% seen once, with over 35% in the top ten. The material was CD4+ or CD8+ T cells sorted from blood, obtained in a trial of the OX40 agonist ivuxolimab. All receptors derive from an adult with an advanced solid tumor such as melanoma, head and neck, liver or kidney cancer.

In its sample, this clone was seen once. The chain uses TRBV14 and TRBJ2-1; tentatively, D is TRBD1 (5 bases). CDR3 size: 15 residues. Germline lookup yields CDR1 SGHDN and CDR2 FVKESK. V lost 4 bases and J 4 bases, leaving 14 bases between the germline ends. The CDR3 nucleotides read TGTGCCAGCAGCCCGGAAGGGGAACCTTACAATGAGCAGTTCTTC. Translation gives CASSPEGEPYNEQFF.

This chain connects TRBV19 to TRBJ2-7, with 9 bases matching TRBD2. Looked up from germline, CDR1 is LNHDA and CDR2 is SQIVND (reference sequence). CDR3 length: 17 amino acids. Losses at the gene ends were 3 bases for V and 0 bases for J; bases not matched to a gene: 9. The CDR3 loop is CASSIGLLAGLSYEQYF. CDR3 coding DNA: TGTGCCAGTAGTATTGGTCTACTAGCGGGCCTCTCCTACGAGCAGTACTTC. The complete variable domain, with remaining parts taken from reference TRBV19 and TRBJ2-7, reads DGGITQSPKYLFRKEGQNVTLSCEQNLNHDAMYWYRQDPGQGLRLIYYSQIVNDFQKGDIAEGYSVSREKKESFPLTVTSAQKNPTAFYLCASSIGLLAGLSYEQYFGPGTRLTVT.

This sequence joins TRBV5-6 and TRBJ2-1; weak D call: TRBD2 (6 bases). The germline gives CDR1 SGHDT, CDR2 YYEEEE. Deletions cut 0 bases from V and 2 bases from J, with 9 bases between. This CDR3 is built from 15 residues. CDR3 region: CASSLGRGPYNEQFF. The CDR3 DNA is TGTGCCAGCAGCTTGGGGAGGGGCCCCTACAATGAGCAGTTCTTC.

The count of this clone is one. The V and J genes are TRBV5-4 and TRBJ1-4; 10 bases agree with TRBD1. CDR3 length equals 15 residues. The V segment lost 5 bases and the J segment 9 bases; nucleotides outside the gene matches: 10. Germline V CDR1 and CDR2: SGHNT, YYREEE (reference sequence). The CDR3 region is CASSPTGTGAKKLFF. CDR3 coding DNA: TGTGCCAGCAGTCCGACCGGGACAGGGGCTAAAAAACTGTTTTTT.

The V and J genes are TRBV27 and TRBJ2-1, with 9 bases lining up with TRBD1. Germline V gene sequence: CDR1 MNHEY, CDR2 SMNVEV (reference sequence). The CDR3 length is 16 residues. With 3 bases clipped from V and 6 bases from J, the junction kept 9 bases outside the gene matches. The CDR3: CASSFIGGTGFNEQFF. The CDR3 DNA reads as TGTGCCAGCAGTTTCATTGGCGGGACAGGGTTCAATGAGCAGTTCTTC.

The rearrangement joins TRBV11-2 to TRBJ2-7; 9 bases are a match to TRBD2. This CDR3 is built from 15 residues. V trimming: 6 bases; J trimming: 2 bases; junction bases outside the gene matches: 8. The germline V gene has CDR1 SGHAT and CDR2 FQNNGV. CDR3 DNA sequence: TGTGCCAGCAGGGGATGGGCGGGAGGGACCTACGAGCAGTACTTC. Protein: CASRGWAGGTYEQYF.

The genes are TRBV7-8 and TRBJ2-2; D possibly matches TRBD1 or TRBD2 (5 bases each). Germline V gives CDR1 SGHVS, CDR2 FQNEAQ. Trimming left V 5 bases short and J 6 bases short, with 10 bases between. The CDR3 sequence is 13 residues long. The CDR3 bases are TGTGCCAGCAGCGGTCGGGGCTCCGGGGAGCTGTTTTTT. This gives the protein CASSGRGSGELFF.

This sequence joins TRBV28 and TRBJ2-6; 9 nucleotides line up with TRBD1. The CDR3 is 20 amino acids. V lost 5 bases, J lost 1 base, and 15 bases stayed unmatched. CDR1 is MDHEN, CDR2 SYDVKM, per germline. The CDR3 sequence is CASSLPQDRGELSGANVLTF. The CDR3 nucleotides read TGTGCCAGCAGTCTGCCCCAGGACAGGGGAGAGCTTTCTGGGGCCAACGTCCTGACTTTC. The variable domain in full, completed from reference TRBV28 and TRBJ2-6, reads DVKVTQSSRYLVKRTGEKVFLECVQDMDHENMFWYRQDPGLGLRLIYFSYDVKMKEKGDIPEGYSVSREKKERFSLILESASTNQTSMYLCASSLPQDRGELSGANVLTFGAGSRLTVL.

The V and J genes are TRBV7-9 and TRBJ1-3; D unclear. V shed 4 bases and J shed 4 bases, with 14 bases lying between them. Germline-derived CDR1 and CDR2 are SEHNR and FQNEAQ (reference sequence). This CDR3 has 15 amino acids. The CDR3 sequence is CASSSPEVQGNTIYF. The CDR3 DNA reads as TGTGCCAGCAGCTCGCCTGAGGTTCAAGGAAACACCATATATTTT.

The chain combines TRBV27 with TRBJ2-1; D is unclear. This CDR3 contains 15 residues. V dropped 10 bases and J dropped 0 bases, with 16 bases sitting between them. Germline assignment: CDR1 MNHEY and CDR2 SMNVEV (reference sequence). CDR3 sequence reads: CATRRIESSYNEQFF. In DNA, the CDR3 is TGTGCCACCAGGCGTATCGAGAGCTCCTACAATGAGCAGTTCTTC.

This clone is classed as medium-sized (0.01 to 0.1%). J is TRBJ2-7 and V is TRBV11-2, with D hard to call. The CDR3 contains 14 residues. Trimming stripped 3 bases from V and 6 bases from J, with 15 bases between. Germline V lookup: CDR1 SGHAT, CDR2 FQNNGV. For the CDR3, the DNA is TGTGCCAGCAGCTTGAGTAGCTCTCTCCGCGAGCAGTACTTC. Its translation: CASSLSSSLREQYF.

The chain is built from TRBV7-9 and TRBJ1-4, with 7 bases identical to TRBD1. V lost 3 bases and J lost 0; bases outside the gene matches: 7. The CDR3 extends over 17 amino acids. The germline gives CDR1 SEHNR, CDR2 FQNEAQ (reference sequence). CDR3 amino acids: CASSFYAGGTTNEKLFF. The CDR3 DNA sequence: TGTGCCAGCAGCTTTTACGCAGGGGGTACAACTAATGAAAAACTGTTTTTT.

This clone showed up just once. The chain joins TRBV4-3 to TRBJ2-2; the match to TRBD1 covers 7 bases. The germline V gene has CDR1 LGHNA and CDR2 YSLEER. The trim removed 0 bases at V and 4 bases at J, leaving 5 bases unmatched. CDR3 length: 16 residues. This CDR3 reads CASSQDPGQATGELFF. CDR3 nucleotides: TGCGCCAGCAGCCAAGATCCCGGACAGGCCACCGGGGAGCTGTTTTTT.

This rearrangement joins TRBV5-6 to TRBJ1-4; 7 bases align to TRBD1. The length of the CDR3 is 15 residues. V was pared by 4 bases and J by 8 bases, with 11 bases of the junction left unmatched. Per the germline V gene, CDR1 is SGHDT and CDR2 is YYEEEE. The CDR3 bases are TGTGCCAGCAGCCTCGAGGGGGCAGGTCGGGAAAAACTGTTTTTT. This sequence encodes CASSLEGAGREKLFF.

The V and J genes are TRBV29-1 and TRBJ2-6, with 9 bases identical to TRBD1. The germline gives CDR1 SQVTM, CDR2 ANQGSEA. The CDR3 consists of 16 residues. V lost 0 bases and J lost 2; bases outside the gene matches: 2. The CDR3 bases are TGCAGCGTTGAAGAGGACAGGGGAACTGGGGCCAACGTCCTGACTTTC. This encodes CSVEEDRGTGANVLTF.

The gene calls are TRBV21-1 and TRBJ2-7; the tabulated D call, TRBD2, remains unverified against the DNA. TRBV21-1 corresponds to a pseudogene. This CDR3 is built from 18 residues. CDR3 region: CASSKDSLRGSTHGEQYF. The DNA of the CDR3 is TGTGCCAGCAGCAAAGACAGTCTACGGGGATCAACCCACGGCGAGCAGTACTTC.

For the CDR3, the DNA is TGTGCCAGCAGCGCGACAGGGTTCTACGAGCAGTACTTC. Protein product: CASSATGFYEQYF. This sequence joins TRBV13 and TRBJ2-7, with 7 bases lining up with TRBD1. CDR3 length: 13 residues. J gave up 3 bases and V 5 bases, and 4 bases lay outside the gene matches. From germline, CDR1 is PRHDT and CDR2 FYEKMQ (reference sequence). Variable domain in full (rest from reference TRBV13 and TRBJ2-7): AAGVIQSPRHLIKEKRETATLKCYPIPRHDTVYWYQQGPGQDPQFLISFYEKMQSDKGSIPDRFSAQQFSDYHSELNMSSLELGDSALYFCASSATGFYEQYFGPGTRLTVT.

This clone appeared once. The V gene is TRBV19, the J gene TRBJ1-1, with 7 bases aligning to TRBD1. The ends lost 5 bases at V and 4 bases at J; junction bases unmatched: 4. Germline assignment: CDR1 LNHDA and CDR2 SQIVND (reference sequence). CDR3 length equals 13 residues. The CDR3 coding sequence is TGTGCCAGTAGTTACGACAGGGTCACTGAAGCTTTCTTT. It is translated as CASSYDRVTEAFF.

The chain uses TRBV7-9 and TRBJ2-1, with 12 bases matching TRBD2. The CDR3 is made up of 16 amino acids. From germline, CDR1 is SEHNR and CDR2 FQNEAQ (reference sequence). The trim removed 5 bases at V and 6 bases at J, leaving 8 bases unmatched. CDR3 sequence: CASSPPLLAGGNEQFF. CDR3 DNA sequence: TGTGCCAGCAGCCCTCCCCTACTAGCGGGAGGCAATGAGCAGTTCTTC.

The rearrangement uses TRBV28 and TRBJ2-1, with D possibly called TRBD1 or TRBD2 (5 bases each). CDR1 is MDHEN and CDR2 is SYDVKM in the germline V gene. Trimming took off 1 base at V and 3 bases at J, with 13 bases between the two ends. The CDR3 runs to 16 residues. CDR3 sequence: CASSLSVRGVYNEQFF. In nucleotides, the CDR3 is TGTGCCAGCAGTTTATCAGTAAGGGGAGTCTACAATGAGCAGTTCTTC.

The chain is built from TRBV5-5 and TRBJ1-4; D may be TRBD1 (6 bases). The CDR3 extends over 17 amino acids. Trimming removed 1 base at V and 5 bases at J, with 18 bases between. The germline gives CDR1 SGHKS, CDR2 YYEKEE (reference sequence). CDR3 sequence reads: CASSLLFGQGSNEKLFF. For the CDR3, the DNA is TGTGCCAGCAGCTTGCTGTTCGGGCAGGGGAGCAATGAAAAACTGTTTTTT. The full variable domain, rest sourced from reference TRBV5-5 and TRBJ1-4, is DAGVTQSPTHLIKTRGQQVTLRCSPISGHKSVSWYQQVLGQGPQFIFQYYEKEERGRGNFPDRFSARQFPNYSSELNVNALLLGDSALYLCASSLLFGQGSNEKLFFGSGTQLSVL.

This sequence joins TRBV19 and TRBJ2-7; D is ambiguous. This CDR3 region has 13 residues. Per the germline V gene, CDR1 is LNHDA and CDR2 is SQIVND (reference sequence). Trimming removed 3 bases at V and 6 bases at J, with 12 bases between. The CDR3 reads CASSIIGVAEQYF. CDR3 coding DNA: TGTGCCAGTAGTATTATTGGGGTCGCCGAGCAGTACTTC.

This clone was seen a handful of times. This chain connects TRBV19 to TRBJ1-2; D might be TRBD1 (6 bases). The germline CDR1 and CDR2 sequences are LNHDA and SQIVND (reference sequence). The CDR3 runs to 13 residues. V was pared by 3 bases and J by 6 bases, with 11 bases between. The CDR3 DNA reads TGTGCCAGTAGTATTGCGTCAGGGGATGGCTACACCTTC. Its translation is CASSIASGDGYTF.

V and J are TRBV28 and TRBJ2-1; tentative D call: TRBD1 (5 bases). CDR3 length: 15 residues. Deletions cut 5 bases from V and 4 bases from J, with 15 bases between. Germline V gene data show CDR1 as MDHEN and CDR2 as SYDVKM. This chain's CDR3 is CASSPDNPMYNEQFF. DNA of the CDR3: TGTGCCAGCAGTCCGGACAATCCGATGTACAATGAGCAGTTCTTC. Full variable domain (outside the CDR3, taken from reference TRBV28 and TRBJ2-1): DVKVTQSSRYLVKRTGEKVFLECVQDMDHENMFWYRQDPGLGLRLIYFSYDVKMKEKGDIPEGYSVSREKKERFSLILESASTNQTSMYLCASSPDNPMYNEQFFGPGTRLTVL.

The V and J genes are TRBV28 and TRBJ1-1; 10 positions agree with TRBD1. CDR1 and CDR2 (germline): MDHEN, SYDVKM. This CDR3 contains 16 residues. V dropped 6 bases and J dropped 3; count of bases not matched to a gene: 10. The CDR3: CASSPLWGQGHTEAFF. CDR3 in DNA: TGTGCCAGCAGCCCCCTCTGGGGACAGGGGCACACTGAAGCTTTCTTT.